One sample yielded the 13 T cell receptor beta chains listed below, sequenced in a study of cytomegalovirus exposure and HLA in healthy donors. The study ran its PCR with 60 Vbeta and 13 Jbeta primers. TCRdb keeps only in-frame clones here, not all; method: immunoSEQ multiplex PCR. The sample includes roughly 180,000 clones, around 80% of them seen just once. Material for sequencing was PBMCs. The receptors here all came from a man between 18 and 29 years old in good health and CMV-seronegative.

V is TRBV30 and J is TRBJ1-6; D unclear. This CDR3 is built from 14 residues. V lost 0 bases, J lost 10 bases, and 13 bases lay in between. The germline gives CDR1 GTSNPN, CDR2 SVGIG (reference sequence). CDR3 amino acids: CAWSVSVGGSPLHF. CDR3 DNA: TGTGCCTGGAGTGTTTCTGTGGGAGGATCACCCCTCCACTTT. The whole variable domain, remainder taken from reference TRBV30 and TRBJ1-6, is SQTIHQWPATLVQPVGSPLSLECTVEGTSNPNLYWYRQAAGRGLQLLFYSVGIGQISSEVPQNLSASRPQDRQFILSSKKLLLSDSGFYLCAWSVSVGGSPLHFGNGTRLTVT.

V is TRBV6-6 and J is TRBJ2-7, with 9 bases lining up with TRBD1. V dropped 10 bases and J dropped 4; count of bases not matched to a gene: 5. This CDR3 contains 12 residues. Germline CDR1 is MNHNY and CDR2 is SVGAGI (reference sequence). The CDR3 region has the DNA TGTGCCACCGGGACAGGGCAATACGAGCAGTACTTC. Translating gives CATGTGQYEQYF.

The CDR3 coding sequence is TGTGCCAGCAGTGAGGAGGGCAGGGGGTTCGCTAACTATGGCTACACCTTC. Translated, it gives CASSEEGRGFANYGYTF. V usage is TRBV2 and J usage is TRBJ1-2, with TRBD1 identical over 7 bases. Germline CDR1 is SNHLY and CDR2 is FYNNEI. The CDR3 is made up of 17 amino acids. The V segment lost 3 bases and the J segment 0 bases; nucleotides outside the gene matches: 10.

The V call is TRBV27, the J call TRBJ1-1, with 11 bases that match TRBD1. The length of the CDR3 is 15 residues. V gave up 4 bases and J gave up 7 bases; unmatched junction bases: 8. Germline V CDR1 and CDR2: MNHEY, SMNVEV (reference sequence). CDR3 protein: CASSSRTGGGHEAFF. The CDR3 DNA sequence: TGTGCCAGCAGTTCCCGGACAGGGGGCGGCCATGAAGCTTTCTTT.

The gene calls are TRBV9 and TRBJ1-3, with 11 nucleotides matching TRBD1. Germline lookup yields CDR1 SGDLS and CDR2 YYNGEE. J was trimmed by 3 bases and V by 3 bases; bases with no gene match: 8. This CDR3 has 17 residues. The CDR3 DNA reads TGTGCCAGCAGCGCAGCCGGGACAGGGGGTATTGGAAACACCATATATTTT. Translated, it gives CASSAAGTGGIGNTIYF.

This chain connects TRBV11-2 to TRBJ1-3; TRBD1 might be the D (5 bases). CDR3 length: 19 amino acids. CDR1 and CDR2 from the germline V gene are SGHAT and FQNNGV. Trimming removed 0 bases at V and 0 bases at J, with 18 bases between. Written as DNA, the CDR3 is TGTGCCAGCAGCTTAGATACTGGGCAGGGAAGCCTCTCTGGAAACACCATATATTTT. Amino acid sequence: CASSLDTGQGSLSGNTIYF.

This chain connects TRBV2 to TRBJ2-3; 14 bases agree with TRBD2. The CDR3 covers 14 residues. Germline V gives CDR1 SNHLY, CDR2 FYNNEI. Germline trimming cut 10 bases from V and 8 bases from J; bases unmatched to any gene: 8. CDR3 sequence reads: CATGLAGEAATQYF. CDR3 nucleotide sequence: TGTGCCACGGGACTAGCGGGGGAGGCGGCTACGCAGTATTTT.

The chain employs TRBV28 and TRBJ1-5; 7 bases match TRBD1. Germline V gene lookup returns CDR1 MDHEN and CDR2 SYDVKM. The V gene end was trimmed by 6 bases and the J gene end by 3 bases; junction bases not matched to a gene: 2. This CDR3 region has 13 residues. CDR3 sequence: CASRQGNNQPQHF. CDR3 in DNA: TGTGCCAGCAGACAGGGGAACAATCAGCCCCAGCATTTT.

The rearrangement links TRBV28 to TRBJ1-2; TRBD1 matches at 8 bases. This CDR3 has 17 residues. V shed 3 bases, J shed 5 bases, and the junction held 14 bases outside the gene matches. Per the germline V gene, CDR1 is MDHEN and CDR2 is SYDVKM. DNA of the CDR3: TGTGCCAGCAGTTTCGGTCTGTACGGACAGGGTTCGTATGGCTACACCTTC. This gives the protein CASSFGLYGQGSYGYTF.

The CDR3 loop reads CASSPRGGKSYEQYF. The CDR3 DNA is TGTGCCAGCTCACCACGGGGAGGGAAATCCTACGAGCAGTACTTC. V is TRBV18 and J is TRBJ2-7, with 7 bases aligning to TRBD2. Looked up from germline, CDR1 is KGHSH and CDR2 is LQKENI. V lost 1 base, J lost 1 base, and 4 bases stayed unmatched. The CDR3 sequence is 15 residues long.

The chain combines TRBV10-3 with TRBJ2-2; 12 bases are shared with TRBD2. With V trimmed by 3 bases and J by 7 bases, 6 bases remained unmatched. Germline lookup yields CDR1 ENHRY and CDR2 SYGVKD. The length of the CDR3 is 16 residues. CDR3 DNA: TGTGCCATCAGTGACCGGACTAGCGGGATAGGCGGGGAGCTGTTTTTT. It encodes CAISDRTSGIGGELFF.

The chain recombines TRBV6-1 with TRBJ1-6; TRBD1 aligns across 8 bases. In germline, CDR1 is MNHNS, CDR2 SASEGT. The CDR3 runs to 13 residues. The V and J ends lost 11 bases and 9 bases, in that order; junction bases with no gene match: 9. CDR3: CAGGQGGSSPLHF. Here the CDR3 DNA reads TGTGCCGGAGGACAGGGAGGTTCTTCACCCCTCCACTTT.

Only a few counts were recorded for this clone. The gene calls are TRBV6-1 and TRBJ1-5; D unclear. The length of the CDR3 is 13 residues. V was shortened by 4 bases and J by 3 bases, with 7 bases between the two germline ends. CDR1 and CDR2 from the germline V gene are MNHNS and SASEGT. Here the CDR3 DNA reads TGTGCCAGCAGTGGAGTGGTCAATCAGCCCCAGCATTTT. Protein product: CASSGVVNQPQHF.